This T cell receptor beta chain was identified in a study of tumor-infiltrating lymphocytes in primary liver carcinoma. Turning to the study itself: Patients comprised men and women whose ages fell between 30 and 69 years. Points from the study as a whole: Relative to tumor region pairs, the tumor-adjacent and tumor-blood pairs showed overlap that was lower.

Unsorted whole blood supplied the blood RNA, and germline DNA was isolated too. This clonotype was counted between two and nine times. Its antigen is undetermined. With 500 ng total RNA as template and a constant-region primer, TCR beta cDNA was made. Construction of TCR beta libraries relied on three successive nested multiplex PCR rounds employing slightly modified ARM-PCR. TRBV1-TRBV30 forward primers paired with a C-beta reverse primer were used in the first two PCR rounds, which ran approximately 10 cycles each. TCRdb used MiXCR to reprocess the multiplex PCR reads, holding one entry per CDR3 protein. The data hold approximately 320,000 distinct CDR3 sequences, with approximately 58% observed a single time. Germline CDR1 and CDR2: SGHTA and FQGTGA. This CDR3 spans 14 amino acids. Trimming shortened V by 4 bases and J by 1 base, and 9 bases separated the two germline ends.

Specimen: peripheral blood. The V and J genes are TRBV7-3 and TRBJ2-3; possibly TRBD1 for D (6 bases). The clonotype was recovered from a woman aged 30 to 39 with primary liver carcinoma and hepatitis B virus infection. CDR3 amino acids: CASSSGQGTDTQYF. In DNA form, the CDR3 reads TGTGCCAGCAGCTCGGGACAAGGCACAGATACGCAGTATTTT.